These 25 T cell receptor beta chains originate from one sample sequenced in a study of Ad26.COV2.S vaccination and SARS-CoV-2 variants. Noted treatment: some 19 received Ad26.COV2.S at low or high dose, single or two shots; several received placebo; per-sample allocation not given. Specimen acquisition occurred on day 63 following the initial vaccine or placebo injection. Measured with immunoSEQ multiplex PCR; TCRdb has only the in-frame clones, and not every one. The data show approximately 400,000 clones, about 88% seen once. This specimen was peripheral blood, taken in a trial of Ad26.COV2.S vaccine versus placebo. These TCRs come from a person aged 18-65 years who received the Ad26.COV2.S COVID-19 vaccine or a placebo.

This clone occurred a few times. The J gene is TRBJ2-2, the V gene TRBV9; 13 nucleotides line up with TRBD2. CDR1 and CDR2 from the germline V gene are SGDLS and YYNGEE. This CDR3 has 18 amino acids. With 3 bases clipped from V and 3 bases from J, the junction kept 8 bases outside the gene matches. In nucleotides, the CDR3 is TGTGCCAGCAGCGACACTAGCGGGAGGGCCAGCGACACCGGGGAGCTGTTTTTT. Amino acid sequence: CASSDTSGRASDTGELFF. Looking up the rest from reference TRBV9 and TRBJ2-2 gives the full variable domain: DSGVTQTPKHLITATGQRVTLRCSPRSGDLSVYWYQQSLDQGLQFLIQYYNGEERAKGNILERFSAQQFPDLHSELNLSSLELGDSALYFCASSDTSGRASDTGELFFGEGSRLTVL.

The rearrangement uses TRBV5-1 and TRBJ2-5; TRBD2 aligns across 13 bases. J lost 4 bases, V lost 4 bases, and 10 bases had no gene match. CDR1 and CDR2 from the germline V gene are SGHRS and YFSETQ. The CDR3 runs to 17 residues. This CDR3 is CASSVTSGGAGGETQYF. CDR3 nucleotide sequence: TGCGCCAGCAGCGTTACTAGCGGGGGGGCCGGAGGAGAGACCCAGTACTTC.

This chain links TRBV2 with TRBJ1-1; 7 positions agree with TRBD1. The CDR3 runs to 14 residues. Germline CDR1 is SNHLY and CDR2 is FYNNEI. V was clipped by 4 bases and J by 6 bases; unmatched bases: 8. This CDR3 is CASSGNRGYSEAFF. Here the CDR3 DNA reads TGTGCCAGCAGTGGAAACAGGGGTTATTCTGAAGCTTTCTTT.

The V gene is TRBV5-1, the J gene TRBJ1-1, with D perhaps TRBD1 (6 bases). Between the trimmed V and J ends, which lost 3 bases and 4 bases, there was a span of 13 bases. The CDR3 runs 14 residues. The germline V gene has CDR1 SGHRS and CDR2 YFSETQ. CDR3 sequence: CASSSQGSATEAFF. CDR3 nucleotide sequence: TGCGCCAGCAGCTCACAGGGCTCCGCCACTGAAGCTTTCTTT. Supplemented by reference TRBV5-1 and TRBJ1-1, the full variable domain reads KAGVTQTPRYLIKTRGQQVTLSCSPISGHRSVSWYQQTPGQGLQFLFEYFSETQRNKGNFPGRFSGRQFSNSRSEMNVSTLELGDSALYLCASSSQGSATEAFFGQGTRLTVV.

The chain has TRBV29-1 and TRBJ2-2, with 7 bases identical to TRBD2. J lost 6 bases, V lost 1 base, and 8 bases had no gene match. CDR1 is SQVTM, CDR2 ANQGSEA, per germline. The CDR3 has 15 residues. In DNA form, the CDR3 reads TGCAGCGTTGAAGGGGGCGCGGGAGAGGCCGGGGAGCTGTTTTTT. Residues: CSVEGGAGEAGELFF.

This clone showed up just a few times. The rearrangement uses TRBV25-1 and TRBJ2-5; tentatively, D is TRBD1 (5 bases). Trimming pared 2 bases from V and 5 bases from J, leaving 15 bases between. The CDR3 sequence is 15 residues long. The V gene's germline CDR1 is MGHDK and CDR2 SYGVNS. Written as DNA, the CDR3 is TGTGCCAGCAGTGAAGATCAGGGTTGGCGGGAGACCCAGTACTTC. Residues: CASSEDQGWRETQYF.

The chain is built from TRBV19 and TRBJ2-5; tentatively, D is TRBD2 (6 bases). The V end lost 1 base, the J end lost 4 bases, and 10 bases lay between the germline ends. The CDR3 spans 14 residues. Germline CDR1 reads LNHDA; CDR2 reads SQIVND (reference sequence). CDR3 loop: CASSIGAGIETQYF. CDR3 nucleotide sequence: TGTGCCAGTAGTATAGGGGCGGGGATAGAGACCCAGTACTTC.

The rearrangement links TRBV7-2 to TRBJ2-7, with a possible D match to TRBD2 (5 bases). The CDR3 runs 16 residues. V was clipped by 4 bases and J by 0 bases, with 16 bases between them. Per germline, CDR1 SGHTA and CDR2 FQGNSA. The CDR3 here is CASSSGSGQSSYEQYF. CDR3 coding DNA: TGTGCCAGCAGCTCGGGGAGCGGCCAGAGCTCCTACGAGCAGTACTTC. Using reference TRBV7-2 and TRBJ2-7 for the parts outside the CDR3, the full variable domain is GAGVSQSPSNKVTEKGKDVELRCDPISGHTALYWYRQSLGQGLEFLIYFQGNSAPDKSGLPSDRFSAERTGGSVSTLTIQRTQQEDSAVYLCASSSGSGQSSYEQYFGPGTRLTVT.

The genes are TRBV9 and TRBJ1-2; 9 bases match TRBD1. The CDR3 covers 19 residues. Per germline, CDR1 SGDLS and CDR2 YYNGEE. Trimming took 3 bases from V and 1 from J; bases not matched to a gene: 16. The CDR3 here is CASSAARPGTGRVNYGYTF. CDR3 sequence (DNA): TGTGCCAGCAGCGCCGCTCGTCCCGGGACAGGGAGGGTTAACTATGGCTACACCTTC.

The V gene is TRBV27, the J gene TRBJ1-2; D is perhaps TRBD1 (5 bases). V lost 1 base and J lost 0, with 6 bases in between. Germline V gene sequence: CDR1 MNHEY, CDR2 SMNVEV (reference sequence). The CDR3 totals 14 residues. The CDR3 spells CASSLWGTNYGYTF. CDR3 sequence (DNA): TGTGCCAGCAGTTTATGGGGGACTAACTATGGCTACACCTTC.

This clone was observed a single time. The CDR3 loop reads CASSQMGQSNTEAFF. CDR3 nucleotide sequence: TGTGCCAGCAGCCAAATGGGACAGTCGAACACTGAAGCTTTCTTT. The gene calls are TRBV3-1 (or the pseudogene TRBV3-2) and TRBJ1-1, with TRBD1 matching over 7 bases. The ends lost 2 bases at V and 1 base at J; junction bases unmatched: 4. CDR3 size: 15 residues. CDR1 is LGHDT and CDR2 is YNNKEL in the germline V gene (reference sequence).

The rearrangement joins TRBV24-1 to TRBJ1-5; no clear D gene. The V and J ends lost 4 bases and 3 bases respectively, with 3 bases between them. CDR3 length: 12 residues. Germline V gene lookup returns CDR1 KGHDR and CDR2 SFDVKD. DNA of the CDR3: TGTGCCACCAGTGACCCCAATCAGCCCCAGCATTTT. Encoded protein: CATSDPNQPQHF.

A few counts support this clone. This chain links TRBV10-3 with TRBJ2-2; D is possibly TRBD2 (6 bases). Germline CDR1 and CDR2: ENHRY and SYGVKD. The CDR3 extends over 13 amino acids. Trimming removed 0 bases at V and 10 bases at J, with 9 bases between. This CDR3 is CAISESGGKELFF. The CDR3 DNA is TGTGCCATCAGTGAGTCGGGGGGTAAGGAGCTGTTTTTT.

CDR3 loop: CASSLLTSGYEQYF. The DNA for the CDR3 is TGTGCCAGCAGCTTGCTGACTAGCGGTTACGAGCAGTACTTC. The chain recombines TRBV5-4 with TRBJ2-7, with TRBD2 matching over 9 bases. Germline CDR1 and CDR2: SGHNT and YYREEE (reference sequence). J was trimmed by 4 bases and V by 1 base; bases with no gene match: 3. This CDR3 region has 14 residues.

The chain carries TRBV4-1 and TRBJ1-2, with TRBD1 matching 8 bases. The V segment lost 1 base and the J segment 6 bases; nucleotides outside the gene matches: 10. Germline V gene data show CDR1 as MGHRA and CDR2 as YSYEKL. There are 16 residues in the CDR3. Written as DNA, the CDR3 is TGCGCCAGCAGCCAAGGAGGACAGGGTTTAAAGGATGGCTACACCTTC. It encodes CASSQGGQGLKDGYTF.

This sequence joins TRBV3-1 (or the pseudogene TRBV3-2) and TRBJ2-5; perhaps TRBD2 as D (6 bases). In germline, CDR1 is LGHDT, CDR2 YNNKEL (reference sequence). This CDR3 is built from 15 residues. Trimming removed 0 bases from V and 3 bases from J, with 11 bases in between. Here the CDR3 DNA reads TGTGCCAGCAGCCAAGAGGGACTGACCGAAGAGACCCAGTACTTC. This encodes CASSQEGLTEETQYF.

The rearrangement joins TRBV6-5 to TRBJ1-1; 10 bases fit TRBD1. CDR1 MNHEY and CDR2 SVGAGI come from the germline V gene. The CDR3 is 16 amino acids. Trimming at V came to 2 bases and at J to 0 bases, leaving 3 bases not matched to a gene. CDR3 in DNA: TGTGCCAGCAGTTACGACAGGGGGCCCCTGAACACTGAAGCTTTCTTT. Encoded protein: CASSYDRGPLNTEAFF.

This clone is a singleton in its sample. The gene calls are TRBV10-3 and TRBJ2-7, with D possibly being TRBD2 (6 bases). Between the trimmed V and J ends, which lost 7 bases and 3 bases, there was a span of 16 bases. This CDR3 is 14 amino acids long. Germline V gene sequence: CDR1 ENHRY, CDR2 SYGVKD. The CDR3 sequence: CAINGEAGIYEQYF. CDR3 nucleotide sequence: TGTGCCATCAATGGTGAGGCGGGAATCTACGAGCAGTACTTC.

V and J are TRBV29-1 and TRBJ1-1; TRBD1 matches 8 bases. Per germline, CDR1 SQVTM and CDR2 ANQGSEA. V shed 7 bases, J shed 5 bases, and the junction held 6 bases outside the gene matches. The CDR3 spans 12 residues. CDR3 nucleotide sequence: TGCAGCGGAGGAACAGGGGGTACTGAAGCTTTCTTT. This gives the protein CSGGTGGTEAFF.

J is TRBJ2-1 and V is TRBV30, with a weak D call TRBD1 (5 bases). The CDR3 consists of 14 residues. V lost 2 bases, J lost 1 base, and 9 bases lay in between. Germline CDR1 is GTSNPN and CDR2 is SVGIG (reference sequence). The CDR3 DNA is TGTGCCTGGAGTAGGGGTAGGTCCTACAATGAGCAGTTCTTC. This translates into CAWSRGRSYNEQFF.

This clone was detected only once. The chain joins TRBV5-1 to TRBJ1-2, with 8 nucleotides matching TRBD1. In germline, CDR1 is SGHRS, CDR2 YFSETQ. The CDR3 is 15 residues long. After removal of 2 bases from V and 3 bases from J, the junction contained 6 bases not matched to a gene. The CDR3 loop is CASSFEPTGDYGYTF. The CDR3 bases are TGCGCCAGCAGCTTCGAACCGACAGGGGACTATGGCTACACCTTC.

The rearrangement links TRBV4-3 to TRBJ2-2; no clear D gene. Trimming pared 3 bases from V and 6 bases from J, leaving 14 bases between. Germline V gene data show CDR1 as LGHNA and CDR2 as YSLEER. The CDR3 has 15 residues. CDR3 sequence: CASSHVDRPAGELFF. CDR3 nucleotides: TGCGCCAGCAGCCATGTTGACCGCCCCGCCGGGGAGCTGTTTTTT.

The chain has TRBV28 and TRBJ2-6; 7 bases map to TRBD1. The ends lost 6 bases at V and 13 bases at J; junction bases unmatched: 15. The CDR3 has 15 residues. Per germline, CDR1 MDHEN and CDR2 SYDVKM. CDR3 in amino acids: CASSHLTDRPQVLTF. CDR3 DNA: TGTGCCAGCAGCCACCTTACGGACAGGCCCCAGGTCCTGACTTTC.

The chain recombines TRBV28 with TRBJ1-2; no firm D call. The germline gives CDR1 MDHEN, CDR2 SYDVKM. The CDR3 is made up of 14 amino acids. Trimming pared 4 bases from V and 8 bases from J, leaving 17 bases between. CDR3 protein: CASSWTATGLGYTF. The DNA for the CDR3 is TGTGCCAGCAGTTGGACCGCCACGGGATTAGGCTACACCTTC.

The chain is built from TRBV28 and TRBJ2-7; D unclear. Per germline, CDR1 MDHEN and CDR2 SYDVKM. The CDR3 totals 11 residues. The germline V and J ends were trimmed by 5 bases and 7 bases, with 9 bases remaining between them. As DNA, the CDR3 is TGTGCCAGCAGTGCCCGGAAGGAGCAGTACTTC. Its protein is CASSARKEQYF.